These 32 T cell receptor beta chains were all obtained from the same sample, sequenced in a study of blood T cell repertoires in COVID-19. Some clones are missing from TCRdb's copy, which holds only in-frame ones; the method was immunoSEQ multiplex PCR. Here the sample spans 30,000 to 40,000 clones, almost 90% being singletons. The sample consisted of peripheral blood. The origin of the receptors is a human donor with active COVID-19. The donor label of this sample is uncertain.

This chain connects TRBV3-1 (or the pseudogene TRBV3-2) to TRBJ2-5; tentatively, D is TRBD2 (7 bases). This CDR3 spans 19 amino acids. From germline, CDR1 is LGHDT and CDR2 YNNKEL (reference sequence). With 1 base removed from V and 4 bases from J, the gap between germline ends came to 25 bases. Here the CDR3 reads CASSQVGVGGVSPSETQYF. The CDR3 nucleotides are TGTGCCAGCAGCCAAGTTGGGGTAGGGGGGGTATCCCCCTCAGAGACCCAGTACTTC.

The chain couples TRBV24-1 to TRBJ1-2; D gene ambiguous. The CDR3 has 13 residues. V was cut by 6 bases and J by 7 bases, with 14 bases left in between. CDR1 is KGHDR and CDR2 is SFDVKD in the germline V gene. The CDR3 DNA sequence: TGTGCCACCAGTCAAACCCCCTATAGTGGCTACACCTTC. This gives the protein CATSQTPYSGYTF.

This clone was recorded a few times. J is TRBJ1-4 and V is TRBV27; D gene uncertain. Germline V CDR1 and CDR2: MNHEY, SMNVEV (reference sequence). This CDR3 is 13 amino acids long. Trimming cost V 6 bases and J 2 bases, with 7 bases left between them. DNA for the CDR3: TGTGCCAGCAGATCGGGGACTAATGAAAAACTGTTTTTT. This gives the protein CASRSGTNEKLFF.

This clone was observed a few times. CDR3 loop: CASSLLTMNTEAFF. For the CDR3, the DNA is TGTGCCAGCAGCTTACTCACTATGAACACTGAAGCTTTCTTT. The V call is TRBV5-6, the J call TRBJ1-1; no clear D. In germline, CDR1 is SGHDT, CDR2 YYEEEE. Trimming cost V 2 bases and J 0 bases, with 8 bases left between them. This CDR3 contains 14 residues.

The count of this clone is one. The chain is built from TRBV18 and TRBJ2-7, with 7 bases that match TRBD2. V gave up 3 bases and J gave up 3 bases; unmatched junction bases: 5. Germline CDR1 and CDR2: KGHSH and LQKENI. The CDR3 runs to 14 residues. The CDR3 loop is CASSPTGGNYEQYF. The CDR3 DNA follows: TGTGCCAGCTCACCGACGGGGGGTAACTACGAGCAGTACTTC.

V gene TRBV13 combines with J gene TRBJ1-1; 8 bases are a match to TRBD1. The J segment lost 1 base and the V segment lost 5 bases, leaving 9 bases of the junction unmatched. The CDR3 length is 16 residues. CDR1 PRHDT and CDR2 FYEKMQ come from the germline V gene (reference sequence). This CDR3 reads CASSLRTGRWNTEAFF. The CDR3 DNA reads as TGTGCCAGCAGCCTGAGGACAGGGAGATGGAACACTGAAGCTTTCTTT.

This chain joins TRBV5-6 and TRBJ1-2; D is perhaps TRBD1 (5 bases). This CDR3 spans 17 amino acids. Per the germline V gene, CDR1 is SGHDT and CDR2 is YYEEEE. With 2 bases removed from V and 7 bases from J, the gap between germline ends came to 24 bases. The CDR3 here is CASSFLPAGLEGGGYTF. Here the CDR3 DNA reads TGTGCCAGCAGCTTCTTACCTGCAGGGTTGGAGGGTGGTGGCTACACCTTC. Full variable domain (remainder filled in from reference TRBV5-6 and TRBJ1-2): DAGVTQSPTHLIKTRGQQVTLRCSPKSGHDTVSWYQQALGQGPQFIFQYYEEEERQRGNFPDRFSGHQFPNYSSELNVNALLLGDSALYLCASSFLPAGLEGGGYTFGSGTRLTVV.

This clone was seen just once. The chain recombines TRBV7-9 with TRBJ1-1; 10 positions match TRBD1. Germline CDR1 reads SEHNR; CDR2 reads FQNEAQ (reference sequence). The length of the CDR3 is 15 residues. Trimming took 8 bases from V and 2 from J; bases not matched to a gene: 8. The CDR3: CASCDRGRTNTEAFF. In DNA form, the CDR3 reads TGTGCCAGCTGTGACAGGGGGCGCACAAACACTGAAGCTTTCTTT.

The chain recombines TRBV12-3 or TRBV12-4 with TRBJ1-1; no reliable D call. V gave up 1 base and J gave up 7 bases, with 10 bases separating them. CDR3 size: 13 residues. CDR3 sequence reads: CASSLGVRGEAFF. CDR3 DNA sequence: TGTGCCAGCAGTTTAGGGGTCCGGGGTGAAGCTTTCTTT.

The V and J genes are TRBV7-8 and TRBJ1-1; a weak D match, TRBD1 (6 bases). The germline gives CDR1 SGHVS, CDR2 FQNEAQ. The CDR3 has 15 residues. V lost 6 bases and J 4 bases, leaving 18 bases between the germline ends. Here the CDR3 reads CASSSGTSVGTEAFF. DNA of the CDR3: TGTGCCAGCAGTTCCGGGACATCGGTGGGCACTGAAGCTTTCTTT.

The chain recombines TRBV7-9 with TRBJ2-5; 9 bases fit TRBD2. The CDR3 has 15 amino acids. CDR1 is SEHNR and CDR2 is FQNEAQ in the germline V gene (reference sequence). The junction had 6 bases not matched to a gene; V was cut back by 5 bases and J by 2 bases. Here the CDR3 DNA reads TGTGCCAGCAGCCTCAGCGGGGGGTTACAAGAGACCCAGTACTTC. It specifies CASSLSGGLQETQYF.

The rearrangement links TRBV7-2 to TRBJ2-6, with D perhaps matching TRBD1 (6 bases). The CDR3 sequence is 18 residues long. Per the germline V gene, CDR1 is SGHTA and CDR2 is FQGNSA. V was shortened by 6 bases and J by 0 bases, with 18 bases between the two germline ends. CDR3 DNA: TGTGCCAGCAGTTCGAGCGGCCAGGGGCTCTCTGGGGCCAACGTCCTGACTTTC. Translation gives CASSSSGQGLSGANVLTF.

In DNA form, the CDR3 reads TGCGCCAGCAGTCAATCGATCACCTCAGGGCAAGAGACCCAGTACTTC. It is translated as CASSQSITSGQETQYF. This sequence joins TRBV23-1 and TRBJ2-5; tentatively, D is TRBD1 (5 bases). Being an ORF, TRBV23-1 has a function that is uncertain. V was trimmed by 0 bases and J by 2 bases, leaving 13 bases between them. The CDR3 loop spans 16 amino acids.

The CDR3 DNA follows: TGTGCCAGCAGCTTAAGCACCACCGGGGAGCTGTTTTTT. This sequence encodes CASSLSTTGELFF. The chain combines TRBV7-9 with TRBJ2-2; D not certain. V dropped 2 bases and J dropped 4 bases, with 5 bases sitting between them. The CDR3 has 13 amino acids. Germline V gene sequence: CDR1 SEHNR, CDR2 FQNEAQ (reference sequence).

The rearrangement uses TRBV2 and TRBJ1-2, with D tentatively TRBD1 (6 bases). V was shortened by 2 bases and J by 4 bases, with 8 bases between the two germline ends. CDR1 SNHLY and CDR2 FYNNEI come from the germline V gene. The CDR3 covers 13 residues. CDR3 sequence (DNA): TGTGCCAGCAGTGAACAGGGGCCCTATGGCTACACCTTC. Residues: CASSEQGPYGYTF.

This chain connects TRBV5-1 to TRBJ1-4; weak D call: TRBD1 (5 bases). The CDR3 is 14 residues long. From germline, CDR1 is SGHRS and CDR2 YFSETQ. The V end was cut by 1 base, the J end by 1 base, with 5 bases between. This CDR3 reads CASSLQGTNEKLFF. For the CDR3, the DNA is TGCGCCAGCAGCTTGCAGGGAACTAATGAAAAACTGTTTTTT. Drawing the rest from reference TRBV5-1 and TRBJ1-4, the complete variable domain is KAGVTQTPRYLIKTRGQQVTLSCSPISGHRSVSWYQQTPGQGLQFLFEYFSETQRNKGNFPGRFSGRQFSNSRSEMNVSTLELGDSALYLCASSLQGTNEKLFFGSGTQLSVL.

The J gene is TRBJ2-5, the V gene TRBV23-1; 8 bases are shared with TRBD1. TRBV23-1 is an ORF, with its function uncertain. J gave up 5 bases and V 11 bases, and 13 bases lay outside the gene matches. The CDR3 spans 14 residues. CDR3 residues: CAGTRQGTRETQYF. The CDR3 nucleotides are TGCGCCGGAACCCGACAGGGGACGAGGGAGACCCAGTACTTC.

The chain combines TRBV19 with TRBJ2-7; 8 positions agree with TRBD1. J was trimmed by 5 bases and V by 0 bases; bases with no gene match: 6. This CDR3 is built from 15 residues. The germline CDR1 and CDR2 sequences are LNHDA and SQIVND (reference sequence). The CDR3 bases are TGTGCCAGTAGTATAGATGGACAGGGCGGCGACGAGCAGTACTTC. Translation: CASSIDGQGGDEQYF.

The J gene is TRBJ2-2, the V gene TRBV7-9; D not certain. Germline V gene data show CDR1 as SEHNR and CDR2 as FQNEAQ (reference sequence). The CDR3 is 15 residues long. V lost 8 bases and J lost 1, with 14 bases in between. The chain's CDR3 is CASPETRRNTGELFF. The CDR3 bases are TGTGCCAGCCCAGAGACTCGTAGGAACACCGGGGAGCTGTTTTTT.

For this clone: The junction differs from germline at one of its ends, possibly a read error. CDR3 in amino acids: CASRLDRANTEAFF. As DNA, the CDR3 is TGTGCCAGCAGGTTGGACAGGGCGAACACTGAAGCTTTCTTT. This sequence joins TRBV5-5 and TRBJ1-1; 8 bases are a match to TRBD1. Germline CDR1 reads SGHKS; CDR2 reads YYEKEE (reference sequence). CDR3 length: 14 amino acids. Full variable domain (missing parts from reference TRBV5-5 and TRBJ1-1): DAGVTQSPTHLIKTRGQQVTLRCSPISGHKSVSWYQQVLGQGPQFIFQYYEKEERGRGNFPDRFSARQFPNYSSELNVNALLLGDSALYLCASRLDRANTEAFFGQGTRLTVV.

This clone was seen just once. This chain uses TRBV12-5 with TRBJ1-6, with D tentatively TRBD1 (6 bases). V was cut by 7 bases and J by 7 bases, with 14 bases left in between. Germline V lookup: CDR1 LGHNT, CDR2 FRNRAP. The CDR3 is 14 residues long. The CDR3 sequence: CASALQGNNSPLHF. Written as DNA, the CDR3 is TGTGCTAGTGCTTTACAGGGAAACAATTCACCCCTCCACTTT.

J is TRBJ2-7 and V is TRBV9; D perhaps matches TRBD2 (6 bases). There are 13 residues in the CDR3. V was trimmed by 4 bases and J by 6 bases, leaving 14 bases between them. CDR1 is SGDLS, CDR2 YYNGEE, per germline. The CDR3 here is CASSTAGLGEQYF. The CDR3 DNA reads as TGTGCCAGCAGCACCGCGGGGCTAGGCGAGCAGTACTTC.

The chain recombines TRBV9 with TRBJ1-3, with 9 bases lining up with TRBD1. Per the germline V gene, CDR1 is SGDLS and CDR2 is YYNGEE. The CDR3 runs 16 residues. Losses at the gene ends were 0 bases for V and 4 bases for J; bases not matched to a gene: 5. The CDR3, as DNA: TGTGCCAGCAGCGTAGAGGGACAGGGAGCCGGAAACACCATATATTTT. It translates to CASSVEGQGAGNTIYF.

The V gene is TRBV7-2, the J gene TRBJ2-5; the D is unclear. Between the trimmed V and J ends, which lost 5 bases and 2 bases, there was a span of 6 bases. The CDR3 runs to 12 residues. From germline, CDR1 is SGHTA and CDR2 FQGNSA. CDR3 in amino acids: CASSALQETQYF. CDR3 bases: TGTGCCAGCAGCGCCCTACAAGAGACCCAGTACTTC.

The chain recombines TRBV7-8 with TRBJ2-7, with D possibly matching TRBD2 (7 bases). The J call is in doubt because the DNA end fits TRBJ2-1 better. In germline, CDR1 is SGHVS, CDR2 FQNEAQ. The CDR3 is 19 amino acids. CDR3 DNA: TGTGCCAGCAGCTTGGATCTAATAAGGGGGGGGATCTCCTACAATGAGCAGTTCTTC. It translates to CASSLDLIRGGISYNEQFF.

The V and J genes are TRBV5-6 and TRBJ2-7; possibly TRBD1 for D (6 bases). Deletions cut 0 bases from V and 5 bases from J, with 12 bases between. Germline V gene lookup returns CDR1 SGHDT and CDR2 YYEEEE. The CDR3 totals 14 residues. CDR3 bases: TGTGCCAGCAGCTTGGGGGTGGGGGCCAACGAGCAGTACTTC. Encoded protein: CASSLGVGANEQYF.

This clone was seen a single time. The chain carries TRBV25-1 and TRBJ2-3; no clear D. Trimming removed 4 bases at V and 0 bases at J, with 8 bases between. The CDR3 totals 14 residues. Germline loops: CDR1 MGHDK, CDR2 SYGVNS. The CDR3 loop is CASSVTGSTDTQYF. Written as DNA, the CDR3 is TGTGCCAGCAGTGTCACCGGTAGCACAGATACGCAGTATTTT. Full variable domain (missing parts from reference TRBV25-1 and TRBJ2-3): EADIYQTPRYLVIGTGKKITLECSQTMGHDKMYWYQQDPGMELHLIHYSYGVNSTEKGDLSSESTVSRIRTEHFPLTLESARPSHTSQYLCASSVTGSTDTQYFGPGTRLTVL.

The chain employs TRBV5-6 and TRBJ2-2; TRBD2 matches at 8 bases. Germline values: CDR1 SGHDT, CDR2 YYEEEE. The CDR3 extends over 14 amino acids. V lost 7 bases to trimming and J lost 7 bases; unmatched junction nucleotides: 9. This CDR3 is CASGGLVLGGELFF. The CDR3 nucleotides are TGTGCCAGCGGGGGACTAGTCTTGGGCGGGGAGCTGTTTTTT.

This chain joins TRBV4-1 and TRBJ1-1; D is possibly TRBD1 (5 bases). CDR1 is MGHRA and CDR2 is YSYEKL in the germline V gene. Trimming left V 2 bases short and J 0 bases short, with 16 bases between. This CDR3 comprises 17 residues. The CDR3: CASSQRTLGVMNTEAFF. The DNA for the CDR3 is TGCGCCAGCAGCCAACGGACCTTAGGGGTCATGAACACTGAAGCTTTCTTT.

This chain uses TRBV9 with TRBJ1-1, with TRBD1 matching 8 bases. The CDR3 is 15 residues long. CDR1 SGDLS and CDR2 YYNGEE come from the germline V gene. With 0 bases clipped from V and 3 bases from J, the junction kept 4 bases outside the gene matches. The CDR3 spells CASSVGTGRDTEAFF. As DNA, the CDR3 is TGTGCCAGCAGCGTAGGGACAGGGAGGGACACTGAAGCTTTCTTT.

In DNA, the CDR3 is TGTGCCAGCAGTCCCAGCGTGGACTACAATGAGCAGTTCTTC. It codes for CASSPSVDYNEQFF. This sequence joins TRBV6-2 or TRBV6-3 and TRBJ2-1; D gene ambiguous. CDR1 is MNHEY and CDR2 is SVGEGT in the germline V gene. V was trimmed by 5 bases and J by 3 bases, leaving 11 bases between them. CDR3 length: 14 residues.

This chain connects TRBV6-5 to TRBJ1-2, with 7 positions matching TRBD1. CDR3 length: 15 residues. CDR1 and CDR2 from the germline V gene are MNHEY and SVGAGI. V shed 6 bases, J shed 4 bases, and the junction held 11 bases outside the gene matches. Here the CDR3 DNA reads TGTGCCAGCAGGAGGGGGCCGATCGCATCCTATGGCTACACCTTC. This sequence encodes CASRRGPIASYGYTF.